These 9 T cell receptor beta chains originate from one sample sequenced in a study of graft-versus-host responses after intestinal transplantation. Assay: immunoSEQ multiplex PCR; the TCRdb copy retains only in-frame clones and omits some. Among about 89,000 clones listed, roughly 89% were seen once. These TCRs' antigens remain unknown. Sequenced material: unstimulated CD4+ T cells sorted from spleen or lymph node cells, taken before intestinal transplant. Receptors were obtained from a human donor who received an intestinal transplant.

This sequence joins TRBV7-7 and TRBJ2-3; weak D call: TRBD2 (5 bases). V was trimmed by 5 bases and J by 6 bases, leaving 15 bases between them. The CDR3 consists of 14 residues. Germline loops: CDR1 SSHAT, CDR2 FNYEAQ (reference sequence). The CDR3, as DNA: TGTGCCAGCAGCCATGAGGGTCGGACCGATACGCAGTATTTT. Translated, it gives CASSHEGRTDTQYF. Variable domain in full (rest from reference TRBV7-7 and TRBJ2-3): GAGVSQSPRYKVTKRGQDVTLRCDPISSHATLYWYQQALGQGPEFLTYFNYEAQPDKSGLPSDRFSAERPEGSISTLTIQRTEQRDSAMYRCASSHEGRTDTQYFGPGTRLTVL.

The chain combines TRBV5-1 with TRBJ2-1; TRBD1 aligns across 7 bases. This CDR3 is built from 15 residues. After removal of 0 bases from V and 4 bases from J, the junction contained 4 bases not matched to a gene. Germline values: CDR1 SGHRS, CDR2 YFSETQ. The CDR3 region is CASSLAGQVYNEQFF. Written as DNA, the CDR3 is TGCGCCAGCAGCTTGGCCGGACAGGTTTACAATGAGCAGTTCTTC.

The chain links TRBV7-2 to TRBJ2-1, with D maybe TRBD2 (6 bases). The germline CDR1 and CDR2 sequences are SGHTA and FQGNSA. Trimming left V 1 base short and J 1 base short, with 17 bases between. This CDR3 region has 18 residues. CDR3: CASSLEGRGRDSYNEQFF. DNA of the CDR3: TGTGCCAGCAGCTTAGAAGGGCGGGGAAGGGATTCCTACAATGAGCAGTTCTTC.

V gene TRBV30 combines with J gene TRBJ1-1, with 7 nucleotides matching TRBD1. In germline, CDR1 is GTSNPN, CDR2 SVGIG (reference sequence). The CDR3 has 10 amino acids. The ends lost 3 bases at V and 14 bases at J; junction bases unmatched: 6. CDR3 DNA: TGTGCCTGGAGAAAAGACAGGGTATTCTTT. It is translated as CAWRKDRVFF.

The chain is built from TRBV6-1 and TRBJ2-7; no clear D. CDR3 length equals 12 residues. The V gene lost 5 bases and the J gene lost 3 bases, with 8 bases spanning the gap. Germline V CDR1 and CDR2: MNHNS, SASEGT. The CDR3, as DNA: TGTGCCAGCAGTCGGACCAACTACGAGCAGTACTTC. Translating gives CASSRTNYEQYF.

The gene calls are TRBV5-1 and TRBJ2-5, with D possibly TRBD2 on 6 matching bases. The CDR3 runs 13 residues. Trimming took 3 bases from V and 5 from J, leaving 11 bases between them. The germline V gene encodes CDR1 SGHRS and CDR2 YFSETQ. CDR3 sequence (DNA): TGCGCCAGCAGCTCGGGGGTGTTGGAGACCCAGTACTTC. It specifies CASSSGVLETQYF.

The chain joins TRBV6-1 to TRBJ2-7, with TRBD2 matching over 8 bases. The V and J ends lost 4 bases and 3 bases, in that order; junction bases with no gene match: 17. The CDR3 has 18 amino acids. Germline CDR1 and CDR2: MNHNS and SASEGT. CDR3 DNA: TGTGCCAGCAGTGGTCCCGGTGCTAGCGGGCCCTGGGGCTACGAGCAGTACTTC. Translated, it gives CASSGPGASGPWGYEQYF.

In the case of this clone: One end of the junction varies from germline; a read error may be responsible. The rearrangement links TRBV15 to TRBJ2-7, with 9 bases lining up with TRBD1. Germline V CDR1 and CDR2: LNHNV, YYDKDF (reference sequence). This CDR3 is 15 amino acids long. The CDR3 spells CATSRDTGGDYEQYF. The CDR3 DNA follows: TGTGCCACCAGCCGAGACACAGGGGGCGACTACGAGCAGTACTTC.

CDR3 nucleotides: TGTGCCAGCAGCTCGTCGACAGGGCGATGGAGCGAGCAGTACTTC. It encodes CASSSSTGRWSEQYF. The rearrangement uses TRBV11-3 and TRBJ2-7; 7 bases are a match to TRBD1. Germline CDR1 is SGHNT and CDR2 is YENEEA. The CDR3 is made up of 15 amino acids. V shed 4 bases, J shed 6 bases, and the junction held 12 bases outside the gene matches.